This TCR beta chain was captured in a study of OX40 agonist ivuxolimab in advanced cancers. Study context: With ivuxolimab, an agonistic anti-OX40 (CD134) antibody, patients were treated. General study results and limits: In general, CD8+ T cells held more expanded clones than CD4+ did, on average. At doses 0.1 to 3.0 mg/kg, CD4+ and CD8+ clones expanded.

Repertoires were generated with immunoSEQ multiplex PCR, while TCRdb's copy carries only in-frame clones and drops some. The data show around 69,000 clones, with 75% to 85% seen just once and 1.5% to 2% held by the top ten. Notes on this clone: The antigen is unknown.

Patients who had autoimmune disease history or got systemic immunosuppression were left out. Germline assignment: CDR1 SGHTA and CDR2 FQGNSA. CDR3 length equals 17 residues. Trimming stripped 1 base from V and 1 base from J, with 16 bases between. The receptor was isolated from an adult with an advanced solid tumor such as melanoma, head and neck, liver or kidney cancer. The specimen was CD4+ or CD8+ T cells sorted from blood, collected in a trial of the OX40 agonist ivuxolimab. This sequence joins TRBV7-2 and TRBJ1-2; possibly TRBD1 for D (6 bases). The CDR3 bases are TGTGCCAGCAGCTTAGGGGGGAGCGGACAGCTTAACTATGGCTACACCTTC. This translates into CASSLGGSGQLNYGYTF.